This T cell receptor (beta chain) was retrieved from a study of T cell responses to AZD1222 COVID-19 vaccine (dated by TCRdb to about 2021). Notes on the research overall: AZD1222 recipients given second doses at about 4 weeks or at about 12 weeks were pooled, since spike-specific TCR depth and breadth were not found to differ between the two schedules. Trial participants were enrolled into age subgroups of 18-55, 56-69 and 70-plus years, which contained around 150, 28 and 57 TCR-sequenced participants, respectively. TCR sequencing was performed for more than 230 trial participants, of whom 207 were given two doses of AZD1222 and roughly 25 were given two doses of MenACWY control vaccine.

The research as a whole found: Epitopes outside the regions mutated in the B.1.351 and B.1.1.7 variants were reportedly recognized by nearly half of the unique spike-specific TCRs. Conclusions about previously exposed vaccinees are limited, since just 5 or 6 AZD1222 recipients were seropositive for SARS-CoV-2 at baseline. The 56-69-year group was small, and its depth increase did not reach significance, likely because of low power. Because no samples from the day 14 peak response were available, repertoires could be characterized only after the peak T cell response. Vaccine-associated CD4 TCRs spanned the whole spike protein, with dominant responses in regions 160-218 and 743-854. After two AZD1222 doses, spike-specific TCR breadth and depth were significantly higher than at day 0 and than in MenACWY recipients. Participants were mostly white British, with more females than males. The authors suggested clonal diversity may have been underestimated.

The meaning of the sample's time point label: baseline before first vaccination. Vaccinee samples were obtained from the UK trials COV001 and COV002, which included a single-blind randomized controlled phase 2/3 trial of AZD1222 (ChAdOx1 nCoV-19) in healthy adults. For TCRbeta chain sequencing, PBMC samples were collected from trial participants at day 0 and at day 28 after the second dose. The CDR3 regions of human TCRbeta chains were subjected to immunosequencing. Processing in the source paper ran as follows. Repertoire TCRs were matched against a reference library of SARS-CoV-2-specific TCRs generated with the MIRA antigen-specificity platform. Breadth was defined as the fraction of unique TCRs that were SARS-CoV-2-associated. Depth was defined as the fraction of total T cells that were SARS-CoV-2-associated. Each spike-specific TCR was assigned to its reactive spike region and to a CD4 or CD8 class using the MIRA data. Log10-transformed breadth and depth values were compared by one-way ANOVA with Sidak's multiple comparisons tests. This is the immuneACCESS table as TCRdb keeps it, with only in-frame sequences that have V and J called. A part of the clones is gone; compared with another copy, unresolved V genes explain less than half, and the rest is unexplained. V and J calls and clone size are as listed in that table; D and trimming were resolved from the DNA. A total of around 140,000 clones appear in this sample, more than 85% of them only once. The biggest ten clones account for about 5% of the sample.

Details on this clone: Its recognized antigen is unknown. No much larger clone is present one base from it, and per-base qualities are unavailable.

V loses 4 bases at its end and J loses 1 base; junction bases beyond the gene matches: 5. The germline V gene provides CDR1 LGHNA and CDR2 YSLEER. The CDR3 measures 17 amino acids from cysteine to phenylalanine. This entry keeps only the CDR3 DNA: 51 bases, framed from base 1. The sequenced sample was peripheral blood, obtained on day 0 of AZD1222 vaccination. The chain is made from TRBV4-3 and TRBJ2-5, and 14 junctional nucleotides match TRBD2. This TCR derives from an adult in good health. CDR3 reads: CASSPGTSGGLQETQYF. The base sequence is TGCGCCAGCAGCCCCGGGACTAGCGGGGGACTCCAAGAGACCCAGTACTTC.